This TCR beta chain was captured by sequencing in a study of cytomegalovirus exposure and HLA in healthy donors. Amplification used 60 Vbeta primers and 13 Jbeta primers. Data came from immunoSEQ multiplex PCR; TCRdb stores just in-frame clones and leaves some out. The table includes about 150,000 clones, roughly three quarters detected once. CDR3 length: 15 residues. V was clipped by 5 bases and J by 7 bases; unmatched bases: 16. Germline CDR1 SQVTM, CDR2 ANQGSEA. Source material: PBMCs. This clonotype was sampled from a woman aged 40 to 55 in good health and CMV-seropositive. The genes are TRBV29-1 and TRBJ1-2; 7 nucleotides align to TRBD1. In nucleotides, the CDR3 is TGCAGCGTTTCACAGGGGCTCGGAAAGGGGGCTGGCTACACCTTC. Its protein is CSVSQGLGKGAGYTF.